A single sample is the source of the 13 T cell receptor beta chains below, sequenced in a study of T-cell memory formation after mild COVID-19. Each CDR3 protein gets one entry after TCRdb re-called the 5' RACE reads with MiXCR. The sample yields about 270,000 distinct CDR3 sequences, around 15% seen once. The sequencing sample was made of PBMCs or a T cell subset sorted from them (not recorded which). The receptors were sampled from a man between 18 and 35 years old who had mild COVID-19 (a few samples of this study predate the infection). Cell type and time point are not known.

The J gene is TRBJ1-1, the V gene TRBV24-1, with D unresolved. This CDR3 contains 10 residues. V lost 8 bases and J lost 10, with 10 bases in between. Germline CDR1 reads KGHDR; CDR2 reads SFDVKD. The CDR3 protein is CATIARGAFF. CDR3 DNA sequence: TGTGCCACCATCGCCCGGGGAGCTTTCTTT.

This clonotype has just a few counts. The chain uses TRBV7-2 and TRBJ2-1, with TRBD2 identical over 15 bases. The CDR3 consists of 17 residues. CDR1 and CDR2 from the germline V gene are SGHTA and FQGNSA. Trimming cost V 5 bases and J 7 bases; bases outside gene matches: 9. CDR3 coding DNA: TGTGCCAGCAGCCCCAGGACTAGCGGGGGGGCCTGGAATGAGCAGTTCTTC. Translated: CASSPRTSGGAWNEQFF.

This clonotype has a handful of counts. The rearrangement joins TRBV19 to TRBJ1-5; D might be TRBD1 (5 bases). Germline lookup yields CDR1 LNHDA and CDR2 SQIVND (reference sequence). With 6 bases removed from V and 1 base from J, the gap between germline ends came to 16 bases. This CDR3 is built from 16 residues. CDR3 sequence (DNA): TGTGCCAGTAGACTCTGGGGCCAGGGAAGCAATCAGCCCCAGCATTTT. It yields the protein CASRLWGQGSNQPQHF.

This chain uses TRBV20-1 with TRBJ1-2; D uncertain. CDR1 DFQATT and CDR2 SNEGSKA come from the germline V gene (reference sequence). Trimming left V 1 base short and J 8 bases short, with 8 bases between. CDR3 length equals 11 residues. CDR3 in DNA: TGCAGTGCTAGAGGCGGAGGGGGCTACACCTTC. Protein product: CSARGGGGYTF.

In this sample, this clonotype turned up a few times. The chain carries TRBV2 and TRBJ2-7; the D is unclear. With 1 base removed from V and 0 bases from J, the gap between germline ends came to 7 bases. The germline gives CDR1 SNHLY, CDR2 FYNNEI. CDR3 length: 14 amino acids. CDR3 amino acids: CASSEVAVSYEQYF. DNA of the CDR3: TGTGCCAGCAGTGAAGTGGCGGTCTCCTACGAGCAGTACTTC.

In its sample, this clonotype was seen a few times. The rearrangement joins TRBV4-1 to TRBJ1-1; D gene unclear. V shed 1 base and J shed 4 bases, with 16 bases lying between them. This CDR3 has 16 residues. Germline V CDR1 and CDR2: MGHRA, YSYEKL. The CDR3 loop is CASSQVMMELGTEAFF. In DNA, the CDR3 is TGCGCCAGCAGCCAAGTGATGATGGAATTGGGCACTGAAGCTTTCTTT.

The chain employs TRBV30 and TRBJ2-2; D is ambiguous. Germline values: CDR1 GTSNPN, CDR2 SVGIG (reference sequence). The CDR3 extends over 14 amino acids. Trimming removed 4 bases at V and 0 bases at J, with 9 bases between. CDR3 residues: CAWKQLANTGELFF. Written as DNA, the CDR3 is TGTGCCTGGAAACAGTTAGCGAACACCGGGGAGCTGTTTTTT.

CDR3 bases: TGTGCCAGCCGCTCCAAACTTGGATCCTACGAGCAGTACGTC. Translated: CASRSKLGSYEQYV. The rearrangement joins TRBV6-5 to TRBJ2-7; no reliable D call. Germline assignment: CDR1 MNHEY and CDR2 SVGAGI. This CDR3 is built from 14 residues. Trimming took 8 bases from V and 1 from J, leaving 15 bases between them.

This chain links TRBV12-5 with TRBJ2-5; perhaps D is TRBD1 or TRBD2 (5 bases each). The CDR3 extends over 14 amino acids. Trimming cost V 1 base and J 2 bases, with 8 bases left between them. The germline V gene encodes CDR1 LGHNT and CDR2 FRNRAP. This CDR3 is CASGLGGPQETQYF. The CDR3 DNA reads TGTGCTAGTGGTTTGGGGGGACCACAAGAGACCCAGTACTTC.

CDR3 bases: TGTGCCACCAGCAGGGCAGGACAGGGGGCCCTATACAATGAGCAGTTCTTC. This gives the protein CATSRAGQGALYNEQFF. V usage is TRBV15 and J usage is TRBJ2-1, with 11 nucleotides matching TRBD1. The CDR3 extends over 17 amino acids. V gave up 3 bases and J gave up 4 bases; unmatched junction bases: 8. Germline V lookup: CDR1 LNHNV, CDR2 YYDKDF (reference sequence).

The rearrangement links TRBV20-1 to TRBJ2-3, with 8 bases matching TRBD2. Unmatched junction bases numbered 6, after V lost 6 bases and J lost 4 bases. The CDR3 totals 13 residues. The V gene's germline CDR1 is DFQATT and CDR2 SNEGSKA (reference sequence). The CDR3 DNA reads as TGCAGTGCATCGGGGGGGATCGCAGATACGCAGTATTTT. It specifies CSASGGIADTQYF.

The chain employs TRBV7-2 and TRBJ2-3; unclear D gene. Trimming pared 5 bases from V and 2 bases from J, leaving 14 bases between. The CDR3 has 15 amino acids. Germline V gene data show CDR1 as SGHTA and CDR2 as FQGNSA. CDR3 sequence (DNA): TGTGCCAGCAGCCTCCTCGGTTTGTTCACAGATACGCAGTATTTT. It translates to CASSLLGLFTDTQYF.

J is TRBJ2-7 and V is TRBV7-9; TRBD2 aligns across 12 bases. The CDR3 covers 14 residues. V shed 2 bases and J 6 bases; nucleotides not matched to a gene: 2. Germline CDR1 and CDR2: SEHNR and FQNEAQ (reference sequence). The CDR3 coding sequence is TGTGCCAGCAGCTTACTAGCGGGGGGGGTCGAGCAGTACTTC. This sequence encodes CASSLLAGGVEQYF.